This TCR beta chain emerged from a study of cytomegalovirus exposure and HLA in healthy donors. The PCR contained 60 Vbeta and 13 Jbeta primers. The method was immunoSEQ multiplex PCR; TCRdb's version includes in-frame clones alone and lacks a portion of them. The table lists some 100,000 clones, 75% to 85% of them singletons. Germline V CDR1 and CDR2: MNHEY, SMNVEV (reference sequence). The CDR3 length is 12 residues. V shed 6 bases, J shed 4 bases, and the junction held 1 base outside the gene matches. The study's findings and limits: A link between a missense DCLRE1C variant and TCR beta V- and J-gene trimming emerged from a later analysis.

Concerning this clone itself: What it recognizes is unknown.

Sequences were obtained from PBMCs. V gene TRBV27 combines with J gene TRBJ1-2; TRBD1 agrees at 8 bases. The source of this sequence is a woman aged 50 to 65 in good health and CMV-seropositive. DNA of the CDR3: TGTGCCAGCAGGGGACAGGCCTATGGCTACACCTTC. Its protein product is CASRGQAYGYTF.